This T cell receptor (beta chain) emerged from a study of blood T cell repertoires in COVID-19. Study overall: Specimens from acute and convalescent COVID-19 originated in the United States, Italy and Spain. T cells, B-cell-depleted T cells, or PBMCs provided the cDNA or gDNA that served as material.

The germline CDR1 and CDR2 sequences are LNHDA and SQIVND (reference sequence). The V gene lost 8 bases and the J gene lost 0 bases, with 12 bases spanning the gap. The CDR3 covers 14 residues. Profiling relied on immunoSEQ multiplex PCR, and the TCRdb table lists in-frame clones only, not all of them. The sample shows about 290,000 clones, around 89% of them seen only once. The sequenced material came from peripheral blood. This chain links TRBV19 with TRBJ2-3, with D tentatively TRBD1 (5 bases). This sequence was found in a man between 35 and 55 years old with acute or convalescent COVID-19. CDR3 amino acids: CASGEQASTDTQYF. In DNA, the CDR3 is TGTGCCAGTGGAGAACAGGCTAGCACAGATACGCAGTATTTT.